What follows describes a single TCR beta chain. V shed 11 bases, J shed 1 base, and the junction held 7 bases outside the gene matches. The CDR3 runs to 14 residues. Germline lookup yields CDR1 KGHDR and CDR2 SFDVKD. This sample was taken from a study of blood T cell repertoires in COVID-19. Sequenced by immunoSEQ multiplex PCR; TCRdb stores in-frame clones only, minus some. The sample contains 55,000 to 75,000 clones, roughly 84% of which appear only once. This sequence originates from a man aged 80 or over with COVID-19, enrolled during active disease. V and J are TRBV24-1 and TRBJ2-3; TRBD1 aligns across 8 bases. Material for sequencing was peripheral blood. In nucleotides, the CDR3 is TGTGCCATCGCATTGACAGGGGGCACAGATACGCAGTATTTT. Its translation: CAIALTGGTDTQYF.